This TCR beta chain came from a study of cytomegalovirus exposure and HLA in healthy donors. Study context: Per a later analysis, the approximately 620 first-cohort and fewer than 150 validation repertoires shared one platform. General observations from the study: Among TCR sequences, most were rare, though some public TCRs appeared in many donors. Cytomegalovirus association was assigned to more than 150 TCR beta chains.

The CDR3 runs to 13 residues. V was trimmed by 5 bases and J by 4 bases, leaving 12 bases between them. The germline CDR1 and CDR2 sequences are SGHTS and YDEGEE. This clone has only a few counts. Its antigen remains unknown. Separation from the roughly 670-subject first cohort characterized the roughly 120-subject validation cohort, to which the donors belonged. The assay was immunoSEQ multiplex PCR, and TCRdb's table has in-frame clones only and misses some. The repertoire holds over 110,000 clones, 70% to 90% seen once, with around 10% in the top ten. The chain links TRBV5-8 to TRBJ1-2; perhaps TRBD1 as D (6 bases). Sequenced: PBMCs. This receptor was identified in a man between 18 and 29 years old in good health and CMV-seropositive. The CDR3 protein is CASSTRGGYGYTF. DNA for the CDR3: TGTGCCAGCAGTACCAGGGGCGGCTATGGCTACACCTTC.